This TCR beta chain was sequenced during a study of blood T cell repertoires in COVID-19. TCRdb's copy holds only in-frame clones and misses some; the assay was immunoSEQ multiplex PCR. The sample shows 270,000 or so clones, around nine tenths of them seen only once. V shed 2 bases and J shed 0 bases, with 14 bases lying between them. In germline, CDR1 is LGHNA, CDR2 YNFKEQ. This CDR3 has 16 amino acids. The receptor's source is a woman in her twenties or thirties with COVID-19, enrolled during active disease. The sample was peripheral blood. V and J are TRBV4-2 and TRBJ2-7, with D maybe TRBD1 (5 bases). The DNA for the CDR3 is TGTGCCAGCAGCCAACTCCCCTGGGGCAGCTCCTACGAGCAGTACTTC. It encodes CASSQLPWGSSYEQYF.